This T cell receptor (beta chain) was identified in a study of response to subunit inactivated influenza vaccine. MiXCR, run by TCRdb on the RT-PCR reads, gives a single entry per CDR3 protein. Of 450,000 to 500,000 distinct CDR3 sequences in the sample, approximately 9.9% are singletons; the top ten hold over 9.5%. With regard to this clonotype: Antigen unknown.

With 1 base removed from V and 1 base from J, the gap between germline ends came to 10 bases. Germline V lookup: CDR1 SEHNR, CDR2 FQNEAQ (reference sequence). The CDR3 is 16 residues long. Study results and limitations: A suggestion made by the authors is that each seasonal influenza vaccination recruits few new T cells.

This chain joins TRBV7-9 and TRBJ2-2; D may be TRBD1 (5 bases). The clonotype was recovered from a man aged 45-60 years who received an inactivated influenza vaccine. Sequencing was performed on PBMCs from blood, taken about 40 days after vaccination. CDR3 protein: CASSLGRQKNTGELFF. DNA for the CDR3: TGTGCCAGCAGCTTAGGACGACAGAAGAACACCGGGGAGCTGTTTTTT.